The following is a TCR beta chain sequence with its context. CDR3 length: 14 residues. After removal of 2 bases from V and 5 bases from J, the junction contained 5 bases not matched to a gene. CDR1 SGHNT and CDR2 YYREEE come from the germline V gene (reference sequence). In TCRdb, the 5' RACE reads were re-called with MiXCR into one record per CDR3 protein. The sample consists of about 68,000 distinct CDR3 sequences, under 8% of them appearing once. The sample is drawn from a study of T cells after yellow fever vaccination. The clonotype was recovered from a man younger than 35 who received the YFV17D yellow fever vaccine. The chain has TRBV5-4 and TRBJ2-5; TRBD1 matches at 8 bases. Sequences were derived from CD8+ T cells sorted from PBMCs, sampled approximately 47 days after the first yellow fever vaccination. DNA of the CDR3: TGTGCCAGCAGCTTCCAGGGGGCGGGGGAGACCCAGTACTTC. It is translated as CASSFQGAGETQYF.